Below, one TCR beta chain is given with its context. The antigen remains unidentified. The CDR3 end is not reached by the read, which stops 3 residues before it; the germline J gene fills it in. The data were taken from a study of T cells in women clearing cervical HPV infection. Study as a whole: Women with histologically confirmed HPV16-related CIN3 or worse, 2 with invasive cancer, served as cases.

TCRdb's table, derived via immunoSEQ multiplex PCR, lists solely in-frame clones and lacks some. The sample has approximately 26,000 clones; the top ten hold more than 9.5%. The study, taken as a whole, reports: Cases carried less TRBV6-7 than controls: about 0.1% versus 0.15%.

This CDR3 contains 13 residues. V dropped 7 bases and J dropped 0 bases, with 12 bases sitting between them. CDR1 and CDR2 from the germline V gene are SQVTM and ANQGSEA. Sequencing input: blood buffy coat. The receptor's source is a woman between 18 and 69 years old with a cervical HPV16 infection that either progressed to CIN3+ or cleared (not recorded which). This chain uses TRBV29-1 with TRBJ1-2; the D is unclear. The sequenced part of the CDR3 DNA is TGCAGCGGGCGACACGCAACTAACTATGGC. As protein: CSGRHATNYG. The entire CDR3 protein is CSGRHATNYGYTF.